This T cell receptor beta chain was sequenced during a study of vaccination effects on CD4 cells after COVID-19. About this clone: Its antigen is unidentified.

Sequencing was performed with immunoSEQ multiplex PCR; in TCRdb, only in-frame clones are kept and a portion is missing. This sample carries 45,000 to 65,000 clones, around 75% of them seen once, and the ten largest clones take 2.4%. Germline CDR1 is MNHEY and CDR2 is SVGAGI. The CDR3 is 13 amino acids. J gave up 5 bases and V 10 bases, and 6 bases lay outside the gene matches. Antigen-specific CD4+ T cells were expanded with viral peptide pools in the ViraFEST assay before sequencing. Subsequent to approximately 11 days of culture, CD4+ T cells were isolated. This rearrangement joins TRBV6-5 to TRBJ1-1; TRBD1 agrees at 11 bases. Sequencing used CD4+ T cells from PBMCs cultured with HCoV-229E spike peptides, obtained before COVID-19 vaccination. This clonotype was obtained from a human donor who received a COVID-19 vaccine. Written as DNA, the CDR3 is TGTGCCACTGTAGGACAGGGGGCTACTGAAGCTTTCTTT. It is translated as CATVGQGATEAFF.